This T cell receptor (beta chain) stems from a study of T-cell memory formation after mild COVID-19. Background on the study: Largely donor-specific sequence clusters came from two donors. The study, taken as a whole, reports: Within pre-infection memory, some responding clones were found, suggesting cross-reactive memory joined. Day 15 to 85 contracting clones showed balanced CD4/CD8; later expanders leaned CD4+. CD4+ contracting clones were found mainly in CM and EM, and CD8+ ones in EMRA.

One entry per CDR3 protein, called by TCRdb with MiXCR from the 5' RACE reads. Among 560,000 or so distinct CDR3 sequences listed, 17% were seen once. This clonotype was seen only a few times. Its antigen is unknown. CDR3 size: 13 residues. Germline CDR1 is LGHNA and CDR2 is YSLEER. J gave up 5 bases and V 5 bases, and 3 bases lay outside the gene matches. This sequence was found in an adult woman who had mild COVID-19 (a few samples of this study predate the infection). Cell type and time point are not known. This chain links TRBV4-3 with TRBJ2-7; TRBD1 aligns across 10 bases. Sequencing was carried out using PBMCs or a T cell subset sorted from them (not recorded which). The CDR3 sequence: CASSYGTGDEQYF. DNA of the CDR3: TGCGCCAGCAGCTATGGGACAGGGGACGAGCAGTACTTC.